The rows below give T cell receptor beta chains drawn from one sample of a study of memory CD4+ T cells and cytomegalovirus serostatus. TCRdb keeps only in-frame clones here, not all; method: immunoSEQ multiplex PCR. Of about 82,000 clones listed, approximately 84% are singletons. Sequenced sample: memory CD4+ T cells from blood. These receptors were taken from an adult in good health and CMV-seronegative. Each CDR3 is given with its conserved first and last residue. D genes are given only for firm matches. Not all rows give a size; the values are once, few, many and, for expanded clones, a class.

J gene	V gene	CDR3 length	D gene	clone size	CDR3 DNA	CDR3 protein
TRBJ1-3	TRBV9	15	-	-	TGTGCCAGCAGTAGCTCCTTACTCTCTGGAAACACCATATATTTT	CASSSSLLSGNTIYF
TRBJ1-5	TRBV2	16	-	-	TGTGCCAGCACCCCCAGGTTGGCGCTGGGCAATCAGCCCCAGCATTTT	CASTPRLALGNQPQHF
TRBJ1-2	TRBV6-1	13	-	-	TGTGCCAGCAGTGAAAGGCACGCCTATGGCTACACCTTC	CASSERHAYGYTF
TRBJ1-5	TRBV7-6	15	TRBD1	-	TGTGCCAGCAGCTCCGGGACAGGGTTTAGTCAGCCCCAGCATTTT	CASSSGTGFSQPQHF
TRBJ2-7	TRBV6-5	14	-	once	TGTGCCAGCAGCCGGGACGGCCGCTCCTACGAGCAGTACTTC	CASSRDGRSYEQYF
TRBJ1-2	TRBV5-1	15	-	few	TGCGCCAGCAGCTTGCGGTCCAGGAAGGACTATGGCTACACCTTC	CASSLRSRKDYGYTF
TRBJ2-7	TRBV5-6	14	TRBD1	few	TGTGCCAGCAGCCGCGGACAGGGTCGCTACGAGCAGTACTTC	CASSRGQGRYEQYF
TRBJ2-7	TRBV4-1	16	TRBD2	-	TGCGCCAGCAGCCCGCGGCGCGGAGCGGGGGCATACGAGCAGTACTTC	CASSPRRGAGAYEQYF
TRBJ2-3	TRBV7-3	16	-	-	TGTGCCAGCAGCCGGCCCGGTCTGTCTGGATTAGATACGCAGTATTTT	CASSRPGLSGLDTQYF
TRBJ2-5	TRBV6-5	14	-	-	TGTGCCAGCAGTTCCCTGACAGCTCAAGAGACCCAGTACTTC	CASSSLTAQETQYF